The clone carrying this T cell receptor beta chain was detected only a few times. The antigen is undetermined. Repertoires were generated with immunoSEQ multiplex PCR, while TCRdb's copy carries only in-frame clones and drops some. This table has 120,000 or so clones, 75% to 90% appearing once. This entry belongs to a study of T cell responses to AZD1222 COVID-19 vaccine. General study results and limits: Baseline seropositives among AZD1222 recipients totaled only 5 to 7. The study reported that nearly half of spike-specific TCRs target unmutated variant regions.

Germline V CDR1 and CDR2: LGHNA, YNFKEQ. V was trimmed by 1 base and J by 4 bases, leaving 7 bases between them. This CDR3 has 14 residues. The clonotype was recovered from an adult in good health. The sequenced sample was peripheral blood, obtained on day 0 of MenACWY control vaccination. The chain links TRBV4-2 to TRBJ1-4; D not certain. CDR3 sequence: CASSQGQVNEKLFF. The CDR3 DNA sequence: TGTGCCAGCAGCCAAGGGCAGGTTAATGAAAAACTGTTTTTT.